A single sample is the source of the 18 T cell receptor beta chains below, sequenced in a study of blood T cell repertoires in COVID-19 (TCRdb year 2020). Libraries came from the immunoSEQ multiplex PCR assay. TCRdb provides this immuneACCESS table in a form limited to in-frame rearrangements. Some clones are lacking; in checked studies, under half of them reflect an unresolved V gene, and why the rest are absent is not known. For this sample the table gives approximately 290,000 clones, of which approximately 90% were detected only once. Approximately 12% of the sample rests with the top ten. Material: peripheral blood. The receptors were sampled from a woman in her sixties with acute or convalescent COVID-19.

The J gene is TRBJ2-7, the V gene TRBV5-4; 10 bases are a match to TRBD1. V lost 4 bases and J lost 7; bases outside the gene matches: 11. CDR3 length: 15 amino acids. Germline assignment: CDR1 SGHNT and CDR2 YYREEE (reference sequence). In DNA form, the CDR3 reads TGTGCCAGCAGCAACCGGACAGGGGGGTTGTGGGAGCAGTACTTC. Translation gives CASSNRTGGLWEQYF.

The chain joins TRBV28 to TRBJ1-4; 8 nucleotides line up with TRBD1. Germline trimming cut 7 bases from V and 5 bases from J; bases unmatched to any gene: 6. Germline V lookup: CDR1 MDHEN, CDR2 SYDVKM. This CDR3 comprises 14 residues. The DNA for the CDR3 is TGTGCCAGCAAGATCACAGGGGGAAATGAAAAACTGTTTTTT. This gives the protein CASKITGGNEKLFF.

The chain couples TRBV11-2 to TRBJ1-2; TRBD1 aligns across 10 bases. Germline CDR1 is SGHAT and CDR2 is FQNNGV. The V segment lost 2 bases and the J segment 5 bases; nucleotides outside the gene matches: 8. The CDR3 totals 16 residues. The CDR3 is CASSLRQGAVEYGYTF. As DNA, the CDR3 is TGTGCCAGCAGCTTAAGACAGGGGGCAGTTGAATATGGCTACACCTTC.

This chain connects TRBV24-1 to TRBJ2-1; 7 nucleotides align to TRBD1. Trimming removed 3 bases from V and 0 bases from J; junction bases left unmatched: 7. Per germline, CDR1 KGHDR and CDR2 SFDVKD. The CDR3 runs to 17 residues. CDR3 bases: TGTGCCACCAGTGATCCTCGCCCAGGGGGCTCCTACAATGAGCAGTTCTTC. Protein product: CATSDPRPGGSYNEQFF.

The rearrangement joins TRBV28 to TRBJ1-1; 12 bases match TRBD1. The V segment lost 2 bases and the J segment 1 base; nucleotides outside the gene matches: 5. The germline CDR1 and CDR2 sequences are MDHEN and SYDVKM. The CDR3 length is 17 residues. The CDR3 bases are TGTGCCAGCAGTTTAAGGGACAGGGGGCCGGCGAACACTGAAGCTTTCTTT. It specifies CASSLRDRGPANTEAFF.

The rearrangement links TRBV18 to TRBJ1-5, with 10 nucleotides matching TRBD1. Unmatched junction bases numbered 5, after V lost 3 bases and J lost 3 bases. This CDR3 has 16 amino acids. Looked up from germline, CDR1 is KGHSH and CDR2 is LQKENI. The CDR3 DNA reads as TGTGCCAGCTCACCGGGACAGGGGCCATCCAATCAGCCCCAGCATTTT. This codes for CASSPGQGPSNQPQHF.

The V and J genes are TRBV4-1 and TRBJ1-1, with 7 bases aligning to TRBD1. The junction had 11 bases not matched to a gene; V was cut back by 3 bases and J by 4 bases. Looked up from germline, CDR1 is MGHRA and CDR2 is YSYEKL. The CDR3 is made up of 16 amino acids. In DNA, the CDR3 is TGCGCCAGCAGCCATACCGGGACAGATGTTCGCACTGAAGCTTTCTTT. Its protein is CASSHTGTDVRTEAFF.

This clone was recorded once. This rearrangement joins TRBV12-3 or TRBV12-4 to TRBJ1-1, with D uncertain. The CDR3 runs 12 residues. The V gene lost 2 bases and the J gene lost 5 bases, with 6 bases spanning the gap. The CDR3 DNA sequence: TGTGCCAGCAGTTTATCGTTAACTGAAGCTTTCTTT. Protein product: CASSLSLTEAFF.

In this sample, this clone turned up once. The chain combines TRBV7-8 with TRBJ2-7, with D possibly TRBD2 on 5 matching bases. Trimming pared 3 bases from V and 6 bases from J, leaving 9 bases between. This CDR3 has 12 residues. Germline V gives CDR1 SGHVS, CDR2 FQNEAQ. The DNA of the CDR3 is TGTGCCAGCAGCTTCTTAGCGCCCGAGCAGTACTTC. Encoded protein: CASSFLAPEQYF.

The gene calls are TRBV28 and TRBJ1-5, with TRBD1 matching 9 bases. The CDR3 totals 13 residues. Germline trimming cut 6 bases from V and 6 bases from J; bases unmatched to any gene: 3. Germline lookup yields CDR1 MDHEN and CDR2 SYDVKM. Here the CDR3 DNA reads TGTGCCAGCAGGGACAGGGGTGGTCAGCCCCAGCATTTT. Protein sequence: CASRDRGGQPQHF.

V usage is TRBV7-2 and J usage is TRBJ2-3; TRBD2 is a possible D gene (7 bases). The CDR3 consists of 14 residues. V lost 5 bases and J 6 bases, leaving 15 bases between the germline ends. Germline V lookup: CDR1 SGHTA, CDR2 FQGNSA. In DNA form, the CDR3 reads TGTGCCAGCAGCCCCCCGGGGGGCTCGGATACGCAGTATTTT. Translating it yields CASSPPGGSDTQYF.

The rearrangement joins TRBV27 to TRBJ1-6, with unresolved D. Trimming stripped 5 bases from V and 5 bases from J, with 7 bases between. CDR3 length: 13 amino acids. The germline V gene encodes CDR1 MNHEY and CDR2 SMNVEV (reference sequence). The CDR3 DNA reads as TGTGCCAGCAGTGAGAGGCATAATTCACCCCTCCACTTT. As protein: CASSERHNSPLHF.

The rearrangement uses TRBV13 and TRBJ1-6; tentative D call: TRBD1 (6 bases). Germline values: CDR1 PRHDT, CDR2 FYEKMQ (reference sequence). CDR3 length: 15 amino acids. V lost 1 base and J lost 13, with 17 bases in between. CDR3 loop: CASSLAGAYSSPLHF. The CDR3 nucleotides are TGTGCCAGCAGCTTAGCAGGGGCCTATTCAAGCCCCCTCCACTTT.

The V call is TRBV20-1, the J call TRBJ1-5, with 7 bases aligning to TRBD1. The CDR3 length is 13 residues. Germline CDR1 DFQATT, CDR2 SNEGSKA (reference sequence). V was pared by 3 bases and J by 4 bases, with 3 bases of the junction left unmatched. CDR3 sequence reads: CSASGDRNQPQHF. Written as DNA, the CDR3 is TGCAGTGCTAGTGGGGACAGAAATCAGCCCCAGCATTTT.

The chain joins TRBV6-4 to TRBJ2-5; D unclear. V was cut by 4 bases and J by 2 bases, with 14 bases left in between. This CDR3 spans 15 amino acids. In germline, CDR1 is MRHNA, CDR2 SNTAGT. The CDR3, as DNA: TGTGCCAGCAGTGGGAATTCTGGGCCTCAAGAGACCCAGTACTTC. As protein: CASSGNSGPQETQYF.

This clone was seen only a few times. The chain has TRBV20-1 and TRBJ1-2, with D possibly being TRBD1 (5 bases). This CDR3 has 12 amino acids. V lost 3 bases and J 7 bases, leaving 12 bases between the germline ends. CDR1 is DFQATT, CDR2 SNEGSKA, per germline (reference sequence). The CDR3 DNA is TGCAGTGCTAGTCGGGGGTGGGGTGGCTACACCTTC. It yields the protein CSASRGWGGYTF.

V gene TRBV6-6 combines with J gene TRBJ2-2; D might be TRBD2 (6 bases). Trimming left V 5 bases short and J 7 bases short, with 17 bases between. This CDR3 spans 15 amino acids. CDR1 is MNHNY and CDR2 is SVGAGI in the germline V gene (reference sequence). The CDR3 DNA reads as TGTGCCAGCAGTCCGGGGGTAGCTGGGGGCGGGGAGCTGTTTTTT. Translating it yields CASSPGVAGGGELFF.

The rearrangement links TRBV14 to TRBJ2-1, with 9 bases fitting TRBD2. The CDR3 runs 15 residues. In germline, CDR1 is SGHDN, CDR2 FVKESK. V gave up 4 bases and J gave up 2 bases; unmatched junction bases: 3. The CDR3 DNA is TGTGCCAGCAGCCGCCTAGCGGGAACCTACAATGAGCAGTTCTTC. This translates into CASSRLAGTYNEQFF.